This T cell receptor (beta chain) was documented in a study of T cells after yellow fever vaccination. Study-level background: Preparing low-cell-number fractions relied on SMART-Seq v4 Ultra Low Input.

Points from the study as a whole: The appearance of a small share of clonotypes in both CD4 and CD8 compartments was observed. Reappearing after the booster were most of the clones from primary vaccination (96% CD4, 70% to 90% CD8).

The V and J ends lost 1 base and 4 bases respectively, with 25 bases between them. Germline V CDR1 and CDR2: SGHAT, FQNNGV. The CDR3 runs to 19 residues. Generation of TCR cDNA used 5'RACE template switching (which added a universal primer site and UMIs). TCRdb used MiXCR to reprocess the 5' RACE reads, holding one entry per CDR3 protein. The table records roughly 340,000 distinct CDR3 sequences, about 9.5% of them present only once. Note on this clonotype: No antigen is known for it.

Sequenced material: PBMCs, taken on the day of the first yellow fever vaccination. This clonotype originated in a man aged 18 to 30 who received the YFV17D yellow fever vaccine. The gene calls are TRBV11-2 and TRBJ1-1; D perhaps matches TRBD1 (6 bases). The CDR3 bases are TGTGCCAGCAGCTTAGGGATTTTCGGGCAGGGGAAAAAGTCCACTGAAGCTTTCTTT. Residues: CASSLGIFGQGKKSTEAFF. The full variable domain, rest sourced from reference TRBV11-2 and TRBJ1-1, is EAGVAQSPRYKIIEKRQSVAFWCNPISGHATLYWYQQILGQGPKLLIQFQNNGVVDDSQLPKDRFSAERLKGVDSTLKIQPAKLEDSAVYLCASSLGIFGQGKKSTEAFFGQGTRLTVV.